This TCR beta chain comes out of a study of neurological immune-mediated disorders. This clonotype was observed at least ten times. Antigen: not known. Whole-study findings and limits: Among 34 multiple sclerosis patients, phylogenetic grouping put the repertoires of 18 into a single related-CDR3 cluster, a possible signature. The authors found no clinical or MRI feature associated with the multiple sclerosis repertoire cluster.

Where libraries were unsorted, they were derived from 2 million PBMCs stored at -80 degrees C. Each CDR3 protein gets one entry after TCRdb re-called the 5' RACE reads with MiXCR. Of 50,000 to 75,000 distinct CDR3 sequences listed, around 4% were seen once; the top ten hold around 2.6%. The sample consisted of PBMCs. The origin of this receptor is a man in his forties or fifties with multiple sclerosis.

CDR3 in DNA: TGTGCCAGCAGCTTGGGGGAACCCTACGAGCAGTACTTC. It encodes CASSLGEPYEQYF. The V call is TRBV7-2, the J call TRBJ2-7; either TRBD1 or TRBD2 may supply D (5 bases each). V dropped 3 bases and J dropped 2 bases, with 8 bases sitting between them. The germline CDR1 and CDR2 sequences are SGHTA and FQGNSA. This CDR3 is built from 13 residues.